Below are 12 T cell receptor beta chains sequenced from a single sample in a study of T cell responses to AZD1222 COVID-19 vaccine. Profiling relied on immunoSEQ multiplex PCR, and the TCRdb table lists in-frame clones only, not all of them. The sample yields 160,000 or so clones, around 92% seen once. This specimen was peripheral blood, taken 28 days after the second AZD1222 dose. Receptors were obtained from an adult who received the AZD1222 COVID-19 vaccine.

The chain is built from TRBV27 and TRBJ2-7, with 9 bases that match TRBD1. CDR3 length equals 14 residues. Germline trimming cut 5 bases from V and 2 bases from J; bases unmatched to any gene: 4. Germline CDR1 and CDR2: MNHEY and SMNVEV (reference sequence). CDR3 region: CASSPRQGAYEQYF. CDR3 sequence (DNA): TGTGCCAGCAGTCCACGACAGGGGGCCTACGAGCAGTACTTC.

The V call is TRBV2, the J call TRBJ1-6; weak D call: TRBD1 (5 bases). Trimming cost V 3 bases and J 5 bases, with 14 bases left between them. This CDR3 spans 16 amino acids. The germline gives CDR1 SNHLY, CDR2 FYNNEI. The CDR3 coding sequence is TGTGCCAGCAGTGAGGATGGGGCGACTAATAATTCACCCCTCCACTTT. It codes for CASSEDGATNNSPLHF.

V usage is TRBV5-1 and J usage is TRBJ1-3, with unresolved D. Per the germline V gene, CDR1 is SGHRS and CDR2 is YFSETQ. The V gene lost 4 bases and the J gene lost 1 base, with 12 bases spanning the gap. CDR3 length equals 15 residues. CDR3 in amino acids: CASSQLTGSGNTIYF. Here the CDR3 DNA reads TGCGCCAGCAGCCAGTTGACGGGTTCTGGAAACACCATATATTTT.

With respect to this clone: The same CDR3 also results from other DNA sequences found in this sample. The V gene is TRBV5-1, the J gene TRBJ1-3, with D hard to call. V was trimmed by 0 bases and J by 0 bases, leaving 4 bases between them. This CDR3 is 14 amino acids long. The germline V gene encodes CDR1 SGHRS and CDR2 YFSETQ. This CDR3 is CASSLVGSGNTIYF. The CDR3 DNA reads TGCGCCAGCAGCTTGGTTGGCTCTGGAAACACCATATATTTT.

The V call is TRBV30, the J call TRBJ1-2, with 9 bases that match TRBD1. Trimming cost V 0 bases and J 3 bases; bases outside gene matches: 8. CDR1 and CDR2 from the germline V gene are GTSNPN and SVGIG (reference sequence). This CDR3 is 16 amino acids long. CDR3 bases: TGTGCCTGGAGTGTACTCCGGGGACAGGGTGACTATGGCTACACCTTC. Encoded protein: CAWSVLRGQGDYGYTF. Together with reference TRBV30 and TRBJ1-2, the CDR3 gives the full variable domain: SQTIHQWPATLVQPVGSPLSLECTVEGTSNPNLYWYRQAAGRGLQLLFYSVGIGQISSEVPQNLSASRPQDRQFILSSKKLLLSDSGFYLCAWSVLRGQGDYGYTFGSGTRLTVV.

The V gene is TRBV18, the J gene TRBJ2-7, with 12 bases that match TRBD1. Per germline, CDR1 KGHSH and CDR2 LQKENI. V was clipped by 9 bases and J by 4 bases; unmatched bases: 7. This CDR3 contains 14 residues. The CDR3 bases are TGTGCCAGTTCCGGGACAGGGGGCAGGTACGAGCAGTACTTC. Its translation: CASSGTGGRYEQYF.

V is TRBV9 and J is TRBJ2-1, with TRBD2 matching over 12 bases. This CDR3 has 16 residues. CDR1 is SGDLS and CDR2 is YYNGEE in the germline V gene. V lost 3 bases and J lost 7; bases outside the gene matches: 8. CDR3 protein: CASSERLAGVPNEQFF. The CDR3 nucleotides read TGTGCCAGCAGCGAACGACTAGCGGGGGTCCCGAATGAGCAGTTCTTC.

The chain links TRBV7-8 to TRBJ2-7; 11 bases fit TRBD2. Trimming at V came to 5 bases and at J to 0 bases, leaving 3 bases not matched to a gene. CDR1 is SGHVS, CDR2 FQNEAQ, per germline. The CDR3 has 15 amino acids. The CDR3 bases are TGTGCCAGCAGCAGACTAGCGGGGCCCTCCTACGAGCAGTACTTC. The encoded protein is CASSRLAGPSYEQYF.

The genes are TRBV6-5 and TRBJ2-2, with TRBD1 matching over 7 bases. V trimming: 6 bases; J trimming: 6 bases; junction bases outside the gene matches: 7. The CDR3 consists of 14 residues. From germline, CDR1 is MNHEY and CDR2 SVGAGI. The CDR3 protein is CASSDGTVAGELFF. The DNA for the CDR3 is TGTGCCAGCAGCGACGGGACAGTCGCCGGGGAGCTGTTTTTT.

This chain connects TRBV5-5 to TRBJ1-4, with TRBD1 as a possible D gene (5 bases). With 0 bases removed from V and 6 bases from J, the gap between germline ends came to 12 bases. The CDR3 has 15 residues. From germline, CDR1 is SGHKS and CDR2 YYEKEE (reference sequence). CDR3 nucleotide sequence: TGTGCCAGCAGCTTGGCAGGGTACCGGGATGAAAAACTGTTTTTT. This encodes CASSLAGYRDEKLFF. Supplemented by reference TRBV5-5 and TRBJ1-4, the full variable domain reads DAGVTQSPTHLIKTRGQQVTLRCSPISGHKSVSWYQQVLGQGPQFIFQYYEKEERGRGNFPDRFSARQFPNYSSELNVNALLLGDSALYLCASSLAGYRDEKLFFGSGTQLSVL.

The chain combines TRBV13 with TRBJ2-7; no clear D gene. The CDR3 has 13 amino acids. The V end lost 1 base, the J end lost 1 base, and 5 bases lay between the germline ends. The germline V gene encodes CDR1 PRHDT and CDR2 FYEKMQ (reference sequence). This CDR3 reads CASSLAASYEQYF. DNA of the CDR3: TGTGCCAGCAGCTTAGCAGCTTCCTACGAGCAGTACTTC.

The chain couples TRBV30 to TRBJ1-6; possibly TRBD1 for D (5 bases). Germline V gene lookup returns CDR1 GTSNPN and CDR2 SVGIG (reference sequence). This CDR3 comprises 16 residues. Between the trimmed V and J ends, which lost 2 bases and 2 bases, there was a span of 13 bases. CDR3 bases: TGTGCCTGGAGTATTGCGGGGGTGCCCTATAATTCACCCCTCCACTTT. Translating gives CAWSIAGVPYNSPLHF.